A selection of T cell receptor beta chains follows, all from one sample in a study of human T cells and chemical hapten exposure. In TCRdb, the RACE reads were re-called with MiXCR into one record per CDR3 protein. The sample consists of about 30,000 distinct CDR3 sequences, around a tenth of them appearing once. The sample in question was whole blood, obtained in connection with sensitization to the hapten diphenylcyclopropenone (DPC). These receptors originate from a man aged 45-65 years with alopecia areata. Some clones in this sample may be carry-over from other donors' samples. Each CDR3 is given with its conserved first and last residue. Fields, in order: V gene, clone size, D gene, J gene, CDR3 DNA, CDR3 protein. D genes are given only for firm matches. Clone sizes are given selectively: once, few, many, or a class where the clone is expanded.

>TRBV5-4|.|.|TRBJ2-5
TGTGCCAGCAGCCCGGTTGGGACCGAAGAGACCCAGTACTTC
CASSPVGTEETQYF
>TRBV10-3|.|.|TRBJ1-1
TGTGCCATCGGACAACAGAACACTGAAGCTTTCTTT
CAIGQQNTEAFF
>TRBV9|few|.|TRBJ1-3
TGTGCCAGCAGCCTCCTCTCCGGGGGGGCTGGAAACACCATATATTTT
CASSLLSGGAGNTIYF
>TRBV2|many|.|TRBJ2-2
TGTGCCACTGTACCGGGAGTTAACACCGGGGAGCTGTTTTTT
CATVPGVNTGELFF
>TRBV28|few|TRBD1|TRBJ2-1
TGTGCCAGCATATCCACAGGGGGCTCCTACAATGAGCAGTTCTTC
CASISTGGSYNEQFF
>TRBV6-7|few|TRBD2|TRBJ2-2
TGTGCCAGCAACCACCGACTAGCGGGAGGGTACACCGGGGAGCTGTTTTTT
CASNHRLAGGYTGELFF
>TRBV5-4|many|TRBD1|TRBJ1-4
TGTGCCAGCAGCTTGGGCGGACAGGGTTCCAATGAAAAACTGTTTTTT
CASSLGGQGSNEKLFF
>TRBV5-1|many|TRBD2|TRBJ2-3
TGCGCCAGCAGCCCCGGGACTAGCGGGAGTACAGATACGCAGTATTTT
CASSPGTSGSTDTQYF
>TRBV9|.|TRBD1|TRBJ1-6
TGTGCCAGCAGCGAGGACAGGGCGATGAGGAATTCACCCCTCCACTTT
CASSEDRAMRNSPLHF
>TRBV6-1|.|.|TRBJ2-3
TGTGCCAGCCTACTCCTCTTAGCGGAGAGCACAGATACGCAGTATTTT
CASLLLLAESTDTQYF
>TRBV2|.|.|TRBJ2-6
TGTGCCAGCAGTCAGGGGACCCCTGGCTCTGGGGCCAACGTCCTGACTTTC
CASSQGTPGSGANVLTF
>TRBV27|many|.|TRBJ1-6
TGTGCCAGCAGTTTAGTCGGCTTAGGGTCACCCCTCCACTTT
CASSLVGLGSPLHF
>TRBV9|few|TRBD2|TRBJ2-5
TGTGCCAGCAGCTTGAGTAGCGGGAGGGCGCAAGAGACCCAGTACTTC
CASSLSSGRAQETQYF
>TRBV4-2|many|.|TRBJ2-3
TGTGCCAGCAGCCTTGGGGGAACGGGGCTTAGCACAGATACGCAGTATTTT
CASSLGGTGLSTDTQYF
>TRBV7-9|.|.|TRBJ1-1
TGTGCCAGCAGCTTAGGTACAGCCAACACTGAAGCTTTCTTT
CASSLGTANTEAFF
>TRBV7-6|.|.|TRBJ1-2
TGTGCCAGCAGCCTCGGGGGGCTGGGCTATGGCTACACCTTC
CASSLGGLGYGYTF
>TRBV27|many|TRBD1|TRBJ2-3
TGTGCCACCCGGGACAGGCGCACAGATACGCAGTATTTT
CATRDRRTDTQYF
>TRBV25-1|few|TRBD1|TRBJ1-3
TGTGCCAGCAGTGACAGGGGGCGGCACACCATATATTTT
CASSDRGRHTIYF
>TRBV27|many|TRBD2|TRBJ2-7
TGTGCCAGCAGTTTTCTGGGTACTAGCGGGAGTGAAGGGAGTTTCAGGGAGCAGTACTTC
CASSFLGTSGSEGSFREQYF
>TRBV1|many|.|TRBJ1-1
TGCACCAGCAGCCAAGACCGGGACAGGGACGAACTGAACACTGAAGCTTTCTTT
CTSSQDRDRDELNTEAFF
>TRBV6-1|few|.|TRBJ2-1
TGTGCCAGCAGGACCGGGACTCACAATGAGCAGTTCTTC
CASRTGTHNEQFF
>TRBV6-5|many|TRBD1|TRBJ1-6
TGTGCCAGCACCCGGAACGGACAGGGACGATCACCCCTCCACTTT
CASTRNGQGRSPLHF